These T cell receptor beta chains were read from a single sample in a study of cytomegalovirus exposure and HLA in healthy donors. Assay: immunoSEQ multiplex PCR; the TCRdb copy retains only in-frame clones and omits some. The table has about 130,000 clones, approximately 94% seen once. The specimen sequenced was PBMCs. These receptors all stem from a man between 18 and 35 years old in good health and CMV-seronegative. Each CDR3 is given with its conserved first and last residue. The size field is filled for only some rows; it gives once, few, many or a size class.

V: TRBV11-3
J: TRBJ1-1
size: NA
CDR3: CASSLDRLTGTEAFF

V: TRBV7-7
J: TRBJ1-1
size: once
CDR3: CASIVGGGRERRSKYTEAFF

V: TRBV27
J: TRBJ2-3
size: NA
CDR3: CASSAQGTQYF

V: TRBV28
J: TRBJ2-3
size: NA
CDR3: CASSSRTSGGTDTQYF

V: TRBV5-6
J: TRBJ2-5
size: NA
CDR3: CASSPASGTGVQETQYF

V: TRBV10-3
J: TRBJ2-7
size: NA
CDR3: CASRLPDSYEQYF

V: TRBV5-1
J: TRBJ2-2
size: NA
CDR3: CAHRRVPQTGELFF

V: TRBV28
J: TRBJ2-7
size: NA
CDR3: CASRGQGPYEQYF

V: TRBV19
J: TRBJ1-1
size: once
CDR3: CASRPLDRTLTEAFF

V: TRBV1
J: TRBJ2-2
size: NA
CDR3: CTSSQDWFRQGTHSGELFF

V: TRBV18
J: TRBJ1-1
size: once
CDR3: CASSPRDREAFF

V: TRBV13
J: TRBJ2-7
size: NA
CDR3: CASSSPTPAGGNEQYF

V: TRBV27
J: TRBJ1-2
size: NA
CDR3: CASRQTGVPIRNGYTF

V: TRBV29-1
J: TRBJ2-2
size: NA
CDR3: CSVSTGELFF